This TCR beta chain was documented in a study of control samples from healthy donors and cancer patients. Generated by immunoSEQ multiplex PCR, the TCRdb table keeps only in-frame clones and is missing some. The table shows tens of thousands of clones, with around three quarters occurring only once. With 2 bases removed from V and 0 bases from J, the gap between germline ends came to 4 bases. Germline assignment: CDR1 MNHEY and CDR2 SVGEGT. CDR3 size: 13 residues. The receptor's source is a man in his sixties with head and neck cancer. Sequences were obtained from PBMCs. This chain joins TRBV6-2 or TRBV6-3 and TRBJ1-1, with D hard to call. Here the CDR3 reads CASSYTLNTEAFF. CDR3 coding DNA: TGTGCCAGCAGTTACACCCTGAACACTGAAGCTTTCTTT.